What follows are 19 T cell receptor beta chains derived from one specimen sequenced in a study of regulatory T cells in long-lasting Graves disease. Both iRepertoire HTBI primers and Arm-PCR of CDR3 regions were used to build the TCR beta libraries. TCRdb passed the multiplex PCR reads through MiXCR, listing each CDR3 protein once. Of around 250,000 distinct CDR3 sequences listed, 18% are singletons. Time point in this sample: newly diagnosed GD, antithyroid drugs for less than 3 months. There was RNA extracted from PBMCs, and the TCR library was made from it. These data also featured in a second study, about T cells in Graves' hyperthyroidism and ophthalmopathy.

The input for sequencing was peripheral blood mononuclear cells (PBMCs), taken at new diagnosis, from a patient treated with antithyroid drugs. Every receptor here comes from a woman under 40 with Graves disease.

The V and J genes are TRBV9 and TRBJ2-3; weak D call: TRBD2 (6 bases). V was trimmed by 1 base and J by 1 base, leaving 13 bases between them. Per germline, CDR1 SGDLS and CDR2 YYNGEE. CDR3 length: 16 amino acids. The CDR3 protein is CASSVTASDRTDTQYF. The CDR3 DNA reads as TGTGCCAGCAGCGTAACGGCTAGCGATCGCACAGATACGCAGTATTTT. Combining the CDR3 with reference TRBV9 and TRBJ2-3 gives the whole variable domain DSGVTQTPKHLITATGQRVTLRCSPRSGDLSVYWYQQSLDQGLQFLIQYYNGEERAKGNILERFSAQQFPDLHSELNLSSLELGDSALYFCASSVTASDRTDTQYFGPGTRLTVL.

This clonotype was detected ten times or more. This chain joins TRBV3-1 and TRBJ1-1; D unclear. CDR3 length equals 15 residues. Germline-derived CDR1 and CDR2 are LGHDT and YNNKEL (reference sequence). With 0 bases removed from V and 5 bases from J, the gap between germline ends came to 13 bases. Here the CDR3 DNA reads TGTGCCAGCAGCCAAGACAGAGTGGGCAGGACTGAAGCTTTCTTT. Translating gives CASSQDRVGRTEAFF.

The CDR3 bases are TGTGCCAGCAGCTTAAGTCCAGGGAGCACAGATACGCAGTATTTT. This gives the protein CASSLSPGSTDTQYF. The genes are TRBV7-3 and TRBJ2-3; perhaps TRBD1 as D (5 bases). Germline CDR1 and CDR2: SGHTA and FQGTGA. The CDR3 contains 15 residues. V lost 1 base and J 0 bases, leaving 8 bases between the germline ends.

The sample holds many counts of this clonotype. The rearrangement joins TRBV27 to TRBJ1-1; 7 bases agree with TRBD1. The germline gives CDR1 MNHEY, CDR2 SMNVEV (reference sequence). V was pared by 6 bases and J by 4 bases, with 5 bases of the junction left unmatched. CDR3 length equals 13 residues. CDR3 nucleotides: TGTGCCAGCAGAAGACAGGGAGGCACTGAAGCTTTCTTT. Translated, it gives CASRRQGGTEAFF.

Many counts were recorded for this clonotype. The V call is TRBV2, the J call TRBJ2-5; D is unclear. This CDR3 is built from 14 residues. CDR1 and CDR2 (germline): SNHLY, FYNNEI. With 3 bases removed from V and 7 bases from J, the gap between germline ends came to 15 bases. CDR3 DNA sequence: TGTGCCAGCAGTGACACGCCCCCGGTCGGGACCCAGTACTTC. Its protein product is CASSDTPPVGTQYF.

This clonotype was recorded many times. The gene calls are TRBV6-2 or TRBV6-3 and TRBJ2-1, with 15 positions matching TRBD2. CDR3 size: 19 residues. V was clipped by 6 bases and J by 7 bases; unmatched bases: 16. Germline CDR1 is MNHEY and CDR2 is SVGEGT. In DNA form, the CDR3 reads TGTGCCAGCAGGTACCAGGGATGGACTAGCGGGGGGGCGCCGAATGAGCAGTTCTTC. Its translation: CASRYQGWTSGGAPNEQFF.

Worth noting for this clonotype: A far larger clone is off by one base, so a read error is likely. V usage is TRBV3-1 and J usage is TRBJ2-7, with 9 bases matching TRBD1. The CDR3 loop spans 14 amino acids. Germline loops: CDR1 LGHDT, CDR2 YNNKEL (reference sequence). With V trimmed by 1 base and J by 7 bases, 5 bases remained unmatched. CDR3 loop: CASSQGTGGNEQYF. CDR3 bases: TGTGCCAGCAGCCAAGGTACAGGGGGCAATGAGCAGTACTTC.

Of note for this clonotype: The likely explanation is a read error, given a far larger clone one base away. The chain recombines TRBV12-3 or TRBV12-4 with TRBJ2-1; tentatively, D is TRBD1 or TRBD2 (5 bases each). This CDR3 is built from 17 residues. With 0 bases removed from V and 13 bases from J, the gap between germline ends came to 25 bases. The CDR3 sequence is CASSLASQLLRGETQFF. CDR3 coding DNA: TGTGCCAGCAGTTTAGCGTCTCAGCTCCTTAGAGGGGAGACCCAGTTCTTC.

This clonotype was recorded at least ten times. The chain has TRBV5-6 and TRBJ2-7; tentative D call: TRBD1 (6 bases). The germline V gene encodes CDR1 SGHDT and CDR2 YYEEEE. V lost 4 bases and J 5 bases, leaving 19 bases between the germline ends. The CDR3 length is 15 residues. In DNA form, the CDR3 reads TGTGCCAGCAGCGACCAGACAGGTTGGCAGGACGAGCAGTACTTC. Amino acid sequence: CASSDQTGWQDEQYF.

As regards this clonotype: One end of the junction does not line up with germline, which may come from a read error. V and J are TRBV7-8 and TRBJ1-2, with TRBD1 matching 8 bases. Per the germline V gene, CDR1 is SGHVS and CDR2 is FQNEAQ. The CDR3 has 14 amino acids. The CDR3 spells CASTLDRGKSGYTF. The CDR3 DNA is TGTGCCAGCACCTTAGACAGGGGAAAGTCGGGCTACACCTTC.

To note about this clonotype: Since a much larger clone is just one base distant, this may be a read error. CDR3: CASTEGAANYGYTF. DNA of the CDR3: TGTGCCAGCACCGAAGGGGCCGCTAATTATGGCTACACCTTC. The J gene is TRBJ1-2, the V gene TRBV11-2; the D gene is possibly TRBD1 (5 bases). This CDR3 is built from 14 residues. Germline V gene lookup returns CDR1 SGHAT and CDR2 FQNNGV. Variable domain in full (rest from reference TRBV11-2 and TRBJ1-2): EAGVAQSPRYKIIEKRQSVAFWCNPISGHATLYWYQQILGQGPKLLIQFQNNGVVDDSQLPKDRFSAERLKGVDSTLKIQPAKLEDSAVYLCASTEGAANYGYTFGSGTRLTVV.

This clonotype has ten or more counts. This rearrangement joins TRBV6-5 to TRBJ1-1; maybe TRBD1 (5 bases). The CDR3 covers 14 residues. Germline V CDR1 and CDR2: MNHEY, SVGAGI. The V gene lost 4 bases and the J gene lost 4 bases, with 13 bases spanning the gap. CDR3: CASSSFSRGTEAFF. The CDR3, as DNA: TGTGCCAGCAGTTCGTTCAGTAGGGGCACTGAAGCTTTCTTT.

This clonotype was counted at least ten times. The V call is TRBV7-2, the J call TRBJ2-6; weak D call: TRBD1 (6 bases). Trimming shortened V by 2 bases and J by 0 bases, and 11 bases separated the two germline ends. Looked up from germline, CDR1 is SGHTA and CDR2 is FQGNSA. This CDR3 is built from 17 residues. The CDR3 region has the DNA TGTGCCAGCAGCTTACTGGGGGCTAGCTCTGGGGCCAACGTCCTGACTTTC. This translates into CASSLLGASSGANVLTF.

This clonotype appeared many times. This sequence joins TRBV5-6 and TRBJ2-5; 7 nucleotides match TRBD2. CDR1 is SGHDT and CDR2 is YYEEEE in the germline V gene. Trimming removed 2 bases from V and 7 bases from J; junction bases left unmatched: 5. The CDR3 is 13 residues long. The CDR3 nucleotides read TGTGCCAGCAGCTTTGGGGGGGGGTGGACCCAGTACTTC. Residues: CASSFGGGWTQYF.

Ten or more counts support this clonotype. V and J are TRBV18 and TRBJ2-3; possibly TRBD1 for D (5 bases). The V gene lost 0 bases and the J gene lost 0 bases, with 10 bases spanning the gap. This CDR3 region has 16 residues. CDR1 and CDR2 (germline): KGHSH, LQKENI. The DNA for the CDR3 is TGTGCCAGCTCACCACCCCTCAGGGTGAGCACAGATACGCAGTATTTT. The encoded protein is CASSPPLRVSTDTQYF.

A few counts support this clonotype. This rearrangement joins TRBV20-1 to TRBJ2-1; TRBD2 agrees at 13 bases. Germline V CDR1 and CDR2: DFQATT, SNEGSKA (reference sequence). V shed 3 bases, J shed 10 bases, and the junction held 3 bases outside the gene matches. This CDR3 has 13 amino acids. In nucleotides, the CDR3 is TGCAGTGCTAGTACTAGCGGGAGGGCCGAGCAGTTCTTC. Translated, it gives CSASTSGRAEQFF.

The chain couples TRBV28 to TRBJ2-7, with 12 bases matching TRBD2. The CDR3 sequence is 17 residues long. With 6 bases clipped from V and 0 bases from J, the junction kept 9 bases outside the gene matches. Germline values: CDR1 MDHEN, CDR2 SYDVKM. The CDR3 region is CASSTELAGGPSYEQYF. CDR3 in DNA: TGTGCCAGCAGCACCGAACTAGCGGGAGGCCCCTCCTACGAGCAGTACTTC.

This clonotype was detected a few times. A much larger clone sits a single nucleotide away, making a read error possible. V and J are TRBV12-3 or TRBV12-4 and TRBJ1-5; D is possibly TRBD1 (5 bases). The CDR3 spans 14 residues. CDR3: CAGSRDSTNQPQHF. The CDR3 DNA follows: TGTGCCGGCAGCCGCGACAGTACTAATCAGCCCCAGCATTTT.

The gene calls are TRBV19 and TRBJ1-2; the match to TRBD1 covers 7 bases. This CDR3 is 15 amino acids long. V shed 5 bases and J 8 bases; nucleotides not matched to a gene: 14. Looked up from germline, CDR1 is LNHDA and CDR2 is SQIVND (reference sequence). This chain's CDR3 is CASSPSTGQTGGYTF. CDR3 sequence (DNA): TGTGCCAGTAGTCCATCCACGGGACAGACGGGGGGCTACACCTTC.